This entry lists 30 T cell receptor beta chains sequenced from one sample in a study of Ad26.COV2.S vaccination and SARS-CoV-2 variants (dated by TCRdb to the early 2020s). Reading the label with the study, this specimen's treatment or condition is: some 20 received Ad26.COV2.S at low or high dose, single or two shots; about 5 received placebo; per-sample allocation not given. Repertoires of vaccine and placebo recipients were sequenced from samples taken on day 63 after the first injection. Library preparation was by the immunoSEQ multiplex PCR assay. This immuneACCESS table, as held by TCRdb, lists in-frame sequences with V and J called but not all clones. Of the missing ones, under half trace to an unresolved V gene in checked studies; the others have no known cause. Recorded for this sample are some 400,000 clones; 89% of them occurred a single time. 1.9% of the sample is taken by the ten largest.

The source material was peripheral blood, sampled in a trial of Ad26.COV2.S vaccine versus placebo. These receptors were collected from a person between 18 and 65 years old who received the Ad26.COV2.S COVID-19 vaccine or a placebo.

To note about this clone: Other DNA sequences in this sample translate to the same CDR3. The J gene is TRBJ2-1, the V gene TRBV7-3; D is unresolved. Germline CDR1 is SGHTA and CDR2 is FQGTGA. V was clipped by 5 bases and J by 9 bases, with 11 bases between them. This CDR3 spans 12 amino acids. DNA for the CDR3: TGTGCCAGCAGCCCCCCATTGGGTGAGCAGTTCTTC. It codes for CASSPPLGEQFF.

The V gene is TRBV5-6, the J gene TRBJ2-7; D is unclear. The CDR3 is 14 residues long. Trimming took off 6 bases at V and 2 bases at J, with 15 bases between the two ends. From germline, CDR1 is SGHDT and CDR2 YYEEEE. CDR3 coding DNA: TGTGCCAGCAAGCAGTTGTCGGGTACCTACGAGCAGTACTTC. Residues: CASKQLSGTYEQYF.

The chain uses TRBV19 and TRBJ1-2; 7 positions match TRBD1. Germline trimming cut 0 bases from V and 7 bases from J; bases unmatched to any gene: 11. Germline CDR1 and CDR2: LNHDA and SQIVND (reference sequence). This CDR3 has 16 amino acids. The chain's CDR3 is CASSIDPSDRFSGYTF. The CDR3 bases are TGTGCCAGTAGTATAGACCCCTCGGACAGGTTTTCTGGCTACACCTTC.

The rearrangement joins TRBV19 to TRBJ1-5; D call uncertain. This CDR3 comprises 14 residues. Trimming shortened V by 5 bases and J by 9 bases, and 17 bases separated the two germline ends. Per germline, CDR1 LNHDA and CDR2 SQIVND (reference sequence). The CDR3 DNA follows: TGTGCCAGTAGTCCCGGGGTTGGCGGCGGGCCCCAGCATTTT. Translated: CASSPGVGGGPQHF. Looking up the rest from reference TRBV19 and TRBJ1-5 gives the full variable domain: DGGITQSPKYLFRKEGQNVTLSCEQNLNHDAMYWYRQDPGQGLRLIYYSQIVNDFQKGDIAEGYSVSREKKESFPLTVTSAQKNPTAFYLCASSPGVGGGPQHFGDGTRLSIL.

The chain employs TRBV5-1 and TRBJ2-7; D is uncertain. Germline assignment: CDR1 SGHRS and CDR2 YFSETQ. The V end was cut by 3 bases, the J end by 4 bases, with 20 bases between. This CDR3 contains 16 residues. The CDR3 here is CASSSTPGLNTYEQYF. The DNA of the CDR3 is TGCGCCAGCAGCTCAACCCCGGGTCTTAATACGTACGAGCAGTACTTC.

CDR3 in DNA: TGTGCCAGCAGCCCACGCGGGGGGCAAAATTCACCCCTCCACTTT. Translated, it gives CASSPRGGQNSPLHF. The rearrangement links TRBV3-1 (or the pseudogene TRBV3-2) to TRBJ1-6, with a possible D match to TRBD1 (6 bases). This CDR3 comprises 15 residues. Germline V gene lookup returns CDR1 LGHDT and CDR2 YNNKEL (reference sequence). Trimming cost V 4 bases and J 7 bases, with 14 bases left between them.

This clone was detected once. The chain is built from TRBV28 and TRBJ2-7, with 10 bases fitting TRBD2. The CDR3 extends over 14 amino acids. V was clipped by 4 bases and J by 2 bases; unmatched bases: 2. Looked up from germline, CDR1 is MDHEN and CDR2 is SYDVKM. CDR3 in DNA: TGTGCCAGCAGTTACAGCGGGAGGGCCTACGAGCAGTACTTC. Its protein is CASSYSGRAYEQYF.

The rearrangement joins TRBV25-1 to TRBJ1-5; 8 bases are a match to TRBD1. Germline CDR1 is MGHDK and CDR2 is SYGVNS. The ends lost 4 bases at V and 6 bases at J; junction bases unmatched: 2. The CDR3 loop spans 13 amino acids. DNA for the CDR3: TGTGCCAGCAGTGGACAGGGGAGTCAGCCCCAGCATTTT. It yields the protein CASSGQGSQPQHF.

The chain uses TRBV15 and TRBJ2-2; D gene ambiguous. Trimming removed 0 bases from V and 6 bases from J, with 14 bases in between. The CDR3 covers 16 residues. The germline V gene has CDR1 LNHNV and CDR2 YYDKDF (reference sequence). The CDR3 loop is CATSRDPRQLPGELFF. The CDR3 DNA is TGTGCCACCAGCAGAGACCCTAGACAACTACCCGGGGAGCTGTTTTTT.

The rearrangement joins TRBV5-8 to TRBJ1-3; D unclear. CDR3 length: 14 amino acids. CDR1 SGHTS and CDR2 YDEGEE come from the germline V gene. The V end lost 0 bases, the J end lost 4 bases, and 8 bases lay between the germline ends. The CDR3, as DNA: TGTGCCAGCAGCTTGGAAACGAGCGGAAACACCATATATTTT. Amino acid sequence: CASSLETSGNTIYF.

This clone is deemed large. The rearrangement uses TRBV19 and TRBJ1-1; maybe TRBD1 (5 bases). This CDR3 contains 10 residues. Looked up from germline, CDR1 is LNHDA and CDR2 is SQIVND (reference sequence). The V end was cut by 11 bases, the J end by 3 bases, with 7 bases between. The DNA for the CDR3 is TGTGCCCTAGGGGACACTGAAGCTTTCTTT. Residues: CALGDTEAFF.

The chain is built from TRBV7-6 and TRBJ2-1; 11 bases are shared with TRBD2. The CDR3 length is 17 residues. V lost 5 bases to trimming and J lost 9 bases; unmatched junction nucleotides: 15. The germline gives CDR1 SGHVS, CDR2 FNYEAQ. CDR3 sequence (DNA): TGTGCCAGCAGCCGGGAGGAGGCTAGCGGGAGGAGGGGTGAGCAGTTCTTC. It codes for CASSREEASGRRGEQFF.

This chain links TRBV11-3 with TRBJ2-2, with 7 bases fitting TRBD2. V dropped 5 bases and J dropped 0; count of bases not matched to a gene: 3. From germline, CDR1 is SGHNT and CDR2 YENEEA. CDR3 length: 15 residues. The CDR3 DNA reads TGTGCCAGCAGCATAAGCGGGACGAACACCGGGGAGCTGTTTTTT. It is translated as CASSISGTNTGELFF.

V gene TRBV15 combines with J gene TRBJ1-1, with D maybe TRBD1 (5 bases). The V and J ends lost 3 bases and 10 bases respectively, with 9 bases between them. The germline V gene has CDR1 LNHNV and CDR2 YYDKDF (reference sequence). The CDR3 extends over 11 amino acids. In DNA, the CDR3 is TGTGCCACCAGCAGGATGGGGGGAGCTTTCTTT. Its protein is CATSRMGGAFF.

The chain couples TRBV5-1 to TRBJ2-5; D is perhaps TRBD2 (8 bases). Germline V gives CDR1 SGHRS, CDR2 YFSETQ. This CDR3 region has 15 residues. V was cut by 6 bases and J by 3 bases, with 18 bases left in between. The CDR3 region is CASTSGSGTEETQYF. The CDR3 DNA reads TGCGCCAGCACCTCGGGTAGCGGGACAGAAGAGACCCAGTACTTC. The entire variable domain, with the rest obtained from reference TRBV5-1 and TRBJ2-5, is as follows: KAGVTQTPRYLIKTRGQQVTLSCSPISGHRSVSWYQQTPGQGLQFLFEYFSETQRNKGNFPGRFSGRQFSNSRSEMNVSTLELGDSALYLCASTSGSGTEETQYFGPGTRLLVL.

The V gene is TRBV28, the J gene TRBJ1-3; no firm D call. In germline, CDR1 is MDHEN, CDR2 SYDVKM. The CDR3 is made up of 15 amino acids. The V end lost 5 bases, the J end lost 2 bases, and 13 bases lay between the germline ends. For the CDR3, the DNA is TGTGCCAGCAGTCGGGTGGGGTCTCCTGGAAACACCATATATTTT. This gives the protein CASSRVGSPGNTIYF.

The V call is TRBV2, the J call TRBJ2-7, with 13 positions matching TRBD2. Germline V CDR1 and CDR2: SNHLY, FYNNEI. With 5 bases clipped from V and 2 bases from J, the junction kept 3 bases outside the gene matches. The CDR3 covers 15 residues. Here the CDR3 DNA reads TGTGCCAGCAGTACCACTAGCGGGAGGGCCTACGAGCAGTACTTC. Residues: CASSTTSGRAYEQYF.

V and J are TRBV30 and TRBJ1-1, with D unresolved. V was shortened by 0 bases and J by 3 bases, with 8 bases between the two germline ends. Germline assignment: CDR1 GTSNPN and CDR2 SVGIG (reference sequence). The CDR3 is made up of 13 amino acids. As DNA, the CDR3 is TGTGCCTGGAGTGTACGGCAAGACACTGAAGCTTTCTTT. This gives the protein CAWSVRQDTEAFF.

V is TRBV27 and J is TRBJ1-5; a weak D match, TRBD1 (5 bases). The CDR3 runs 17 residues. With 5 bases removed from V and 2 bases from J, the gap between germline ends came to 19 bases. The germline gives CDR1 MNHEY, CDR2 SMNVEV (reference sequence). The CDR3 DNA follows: TGTGCCAGCAGTCCCGCCCAGGGTTGGGGAGGCAATCAGCCCCAGCATTTT. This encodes CASSPAQGWGGNQPQHF.

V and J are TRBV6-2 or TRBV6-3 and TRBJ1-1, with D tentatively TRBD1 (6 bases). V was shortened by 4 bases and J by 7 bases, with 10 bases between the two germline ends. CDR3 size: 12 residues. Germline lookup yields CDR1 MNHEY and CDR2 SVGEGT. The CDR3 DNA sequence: TGTGCCAGCAGTTCAGGGGTTGTTGAAGCTTTCTTT. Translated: CASSSGVVEAFF.

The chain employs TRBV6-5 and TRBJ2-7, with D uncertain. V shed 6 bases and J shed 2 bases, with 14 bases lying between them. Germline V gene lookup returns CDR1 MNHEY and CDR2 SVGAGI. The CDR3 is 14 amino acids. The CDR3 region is CASSNTGLPYEQYF. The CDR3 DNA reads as TGTGCCAGCAGCAACACCGGTCTCCCCTACGAGCAGTACTTC.

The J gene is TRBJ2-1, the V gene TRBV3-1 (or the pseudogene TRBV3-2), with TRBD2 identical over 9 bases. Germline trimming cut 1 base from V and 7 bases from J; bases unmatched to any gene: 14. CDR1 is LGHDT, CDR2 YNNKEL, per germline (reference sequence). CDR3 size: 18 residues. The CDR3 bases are TGTGCCAGCAGCCAAGGTAGGACCGAACTAGCGGGTAAGAATGAGCAGTTCTTC. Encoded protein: CASSQGRTELAGKNEQFF.

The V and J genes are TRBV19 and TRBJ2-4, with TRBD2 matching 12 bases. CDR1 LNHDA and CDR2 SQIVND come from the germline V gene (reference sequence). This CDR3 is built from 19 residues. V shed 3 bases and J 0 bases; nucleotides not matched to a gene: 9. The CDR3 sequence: CASSIRLAGVSLAKNIQYF. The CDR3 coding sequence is TGTGCCAGTAGTATCCGACTAGCGGGAGTTTCACTAGCCAAAAACATTCAGTACTTC.

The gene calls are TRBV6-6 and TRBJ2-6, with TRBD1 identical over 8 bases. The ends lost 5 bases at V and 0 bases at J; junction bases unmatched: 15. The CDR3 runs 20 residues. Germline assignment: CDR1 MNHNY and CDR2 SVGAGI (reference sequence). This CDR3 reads CASSRSEPGQASSGANVLTF. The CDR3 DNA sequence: TGTGCCAGCAGTCGATCCGAACCGGGACAGGCTTCCTCTGGGGCCAACGTCCTGACTTTC.

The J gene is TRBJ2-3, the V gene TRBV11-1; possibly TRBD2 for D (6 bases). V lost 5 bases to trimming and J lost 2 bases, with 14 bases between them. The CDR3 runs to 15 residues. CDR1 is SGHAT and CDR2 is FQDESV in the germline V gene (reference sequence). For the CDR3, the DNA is TGTGCCAGCAGCCCAGAGGAGGGACCCACAGATACGCAGTATTTT. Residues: CASSPEEGPTDTQYF.

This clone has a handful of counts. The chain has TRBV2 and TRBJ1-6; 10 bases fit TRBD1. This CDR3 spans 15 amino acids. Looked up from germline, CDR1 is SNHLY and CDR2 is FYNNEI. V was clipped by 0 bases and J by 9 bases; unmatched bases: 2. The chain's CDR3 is CASSEARTGGSPLHF. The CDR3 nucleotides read TGTGCCAGCAGTGAAGCCCGGACAGGGGGTTCACCCCTCCACTTT. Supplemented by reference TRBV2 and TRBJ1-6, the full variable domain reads EPEVTQTPSHQVTQMGQEVILRCVPISNHLYFYWYRQILGQKVEFLVSFYNNEISEKSEIFDDQFSVERPDGSNFTLKIRSTKLEDSAMYFCASSEARTGGSPLHFGNGTRLTVT.

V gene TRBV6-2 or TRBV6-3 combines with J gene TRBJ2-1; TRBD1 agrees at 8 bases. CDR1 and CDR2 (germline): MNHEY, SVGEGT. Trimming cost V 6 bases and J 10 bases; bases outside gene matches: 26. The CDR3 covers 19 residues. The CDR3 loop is CASSPRSRLGTGSLGEQFF. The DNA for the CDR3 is TGTGCCAGCAGCCCCCGCTCCCGGCTTGGGACAGGTAGCCTTGGGGAGCAGTTCTTC.

The CDR3 spells CASSLERRNEQFF. CDR3 DNA: TGTGCCAGCAGCTTAGAGCGTAGAAATGAGCAGTTCTTC. The chain recombines TRBV7-6 with TRBJ2-1; D is unclear. V gave up 1 base and J gave up 7 bases, with 8 bases separating them. The germline V gene encodes CDR1 SGHVS and CDR2 FNYEAQ. This CDR3 is 13 amino acids long.

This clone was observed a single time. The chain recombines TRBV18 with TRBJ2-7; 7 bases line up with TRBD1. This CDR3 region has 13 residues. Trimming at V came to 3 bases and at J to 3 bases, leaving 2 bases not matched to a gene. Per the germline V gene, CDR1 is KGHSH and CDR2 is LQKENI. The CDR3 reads CASSPGQDYEQYF. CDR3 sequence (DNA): TGTGCCAGCTCACCTGGACAGGACTACGAGCAGTACTTC. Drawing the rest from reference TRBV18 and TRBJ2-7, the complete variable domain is NAGVMQNPRHLVRRRGQEARLRCSPMKGHSHVYWYRQLPEEGLKFMVYLQKENIIDESGMPKERFSAEFPKEGPSILRIQQVVRGDSAAYFCASSPGQDYEQYFGPGTRLTVT.

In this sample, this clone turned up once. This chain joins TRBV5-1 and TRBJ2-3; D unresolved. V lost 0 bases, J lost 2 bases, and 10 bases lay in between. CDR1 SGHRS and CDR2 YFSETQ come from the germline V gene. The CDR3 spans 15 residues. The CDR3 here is CASSLDSGYTDTQYF. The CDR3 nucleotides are TGCGCCAGCAGCTTGGATTCGGGCTACACAGATACGCAGTATTTT.